This entry lists 17 T cell receptor beta chains sequenced from one sample in a study of T cells in Graves' hyperthyroidism and ophthalmopathy. The investigators amplified TCR beta CDR3 regions from RNA transcripts. HTBI primers drove first-round RT-PCR of the TCR CDR3. In TCRdb, the multiplex PCR reads were re-called with MiXCR into one record per CDR3 protein. Of 700,000 or so distinct CDR3 sequences detected, roughly 15% appear once; the ten largest clones hold under 15%. Source material: blood. Every receptor here comes from a woman aged 45-65 years with Graves' ophthalmopathy.

This clonotype has at least ten counts. The chain couples TRBV14 to TRBJ2-3; 8 bases fit TRBD1. V was pared by 1 base and J by 0 bases, with 3 bases of the junction left unmatched. Germline-derived CDR1 and CDR2 are SGHDN and FVKESK. CDR3 length: 16 residues. CDR3 nucleotide sequence: TGTGCCAGCAGCCAAGGGACAGGGAGGAGCACAGATACGCAGTATTTT. Residues: CASSQGTGRSTDTQYF.

This clonotype was observed at least ten times. V usage is TRBV11-3 and J usage is TRBJ2-2; the match to TRBD2 covers 12 bases. This CDR3 contains 21 residues. J lost 0 bases, V lost 3 bases, and 14 bases had no gene match. The germline V gene has CDR1 SGHNT and CDR2 YENEEA. The CDR3 protein is CASSFYTPLTSGRPNTGELFF. In DNA, the CDR3 is TGTGCCAGCAGCTTTTATACCCCCCTGACTAGCGGGAGACCGAACACCGGGGAGCTGTTTTTT.

This clonotype was found a few times. This chain connects TRBV20-1 to TRBJ2-3, with 7 bases lining up with TRBD2. Germline CDR1 is DFQATT and CDR2 is SNEGSKA (reference sequence). Trimming cost V 3 bases and J 1 base; bases outside gene matches: 13. The CDR3 has 17 residues. In DNA, the CDR3 is TGCAGTGCTAGGGATAATGTTGGGACTACCCGCACAGATACGCAGTATTTT. Encoded protein: CSARDNVGTTRTDTQYF.

This clonotype was seen ten or more times. The gene calls are TRBV12-3 or TRBV12-4 and TRBJ2-3; 8 bases are shared with TRBD2. V shed 7 bases, J shed 4 bases, and the junction held 7 bases outside the gene matches. This CDR3 has 14 amino acids. The CDR3 coding sequence is TGTGCCAGCAAAGCGGGAGATCTGTCAGATACGCAGTATTTT. It encodes CASKAGDLSDTQYF.

This clonotype was seen at least ten times. This chain joins TRBV28 and TRBJ2-1; 10 bases align to TRBD1. The CDR3 runs to 17 residues. From germline, CDR1 is MDHEN and CDR2 SYDVKM. V gave up 4 bases and J gave up 8 bases; unmatched junction bases: 14. The CDR3 is CASSSPGGTGVRDEQFF. CDR3 DNA sequence: TGTGCCAGCAGTTCCCCCGGGGGGACAGGGGTCAGGGATGAGCAGTTCTTC.

The table lists this clonotype with many counts. This chain uses TRBV12-3 or TRBV12-4 with TRBJ2-2; the D is unclear. Trimming took off 7 bases at V and 1 base at J, with 13 bases between the two ends. There are 15 residues in the CDR3. The CDR3 region is CASTLERVNTGELFF. The CDR3 DNA follows: TGTGCCAGCACCCTGGAGCGCGTGAACACCGGGGAGCTGTTTTTT.

This clonotype was seen repeatedly, ten times or more. The rearrangement uses TRBV19 and TRBJ2-1; the match to TRBD2 covers 7 bases. Germline V gene data show CDR1 as LNHDA and CDR2 as SQIVND (reference sequence). The CDR3 extends over 13 amino acids. Unmatched junction bases numbered 6, after V lost 7 bases and J lost 6 bases. CDR3: CASTREFGNEQFF. The CDR3 DNA reads as TGTGCCAGTACGCGGGAGTTCGGCAATGAGCAGTTCTTC.

This CDR3 is CASSLAGAGNSPLHF. In DNA, the CDR3 is TGTGCCAGCAGCTTGGCAGGGGCGGGTAATTCACCCCTCCACTTT. The genes are TRBV5-4 and TRBJ1-6; D possibly corresponds to TRBD1 (6 bases). V was clipped by 0 bases and J by 6 bases, with 10 bases between them. Germline V gene sequence: CDR1 SGHNT, CDR2 YYREEE (reference sequence). This CDR3 spans 15 amino acids.

This clonotype was observed many times. The chain combines TRBV2 with TRBJ1-1; no clear D. The CDR3 runs 14 residues. V lost 7 bases to trimming and J lost 1 base, with 13 bases between them. Germline lookup yields CDR1 SNHLY and CDR2 FYNNEI. Here the CDR3 reads CASISRTANTEAFF. CDR3 coding DNA: TGTGCCAGCATCAGCAGGACGGCGAACACTGAAGCTTTCTTT.

This clonotype has ten or more counts. This chain links TRBV5-1 with TRBJ2-3, with TRBD2 identical over 7 bases. Germline V lookup: CDR1 SGHRS, CDR2 YFSETQ. CDR3 size: 15 residues. Trimming at V came to 1 base and at J to 4 bases, leaving 6 bases not matched to a gene. In nucleotides, the CDR3 is TGCGCCAGCAGCTTGTTGACTAGCAACGCAGATACGCAGTATTTT. Its protein product is CASSLLTSNADTQYF.

This clonotype was picked up many times. This rearrangement joins TRBV27 to TRBJ1-5, with D possibly matching TRBD1 (6 bases). The germline gives CDR1 MNHEY, CDR2 SMNVEV (reference sequence). V was pared by 3 bases and J by 9 bases, with 15 bases between. The CDR3 loop spans 14 amino acids. The DNA for the CDR3 is TGTGCCAGCAGTTTGGGGGCAGCCGACGGGCCCCAGCATTTT. This translates into CASSLGAADGPQHF.

V is TRBV14 and J is TRBJ2-7; unclear D gene. CDR1 is SGHDN and CDR2 is FVKESK in the germline V gene. V was cut by 3 bases and J by 3 bases, with 9 bases left in between. The CDR3 sequence is 13 residues long. The CDR3 reads CASSHSPDYEQYF. CDR3 DNA sequence: TGTGCCAGCAGCCATTCTCCCGACTACGAGCAGTACTTC.

This clonotype occurred many times. The chain combines TRBV7-3 with TRBJ2-3; TRBD2 matches at 10 bases. V shed 4 bases, J shed 8 bases, and the junction held 9 bases outside the gene matches. This CDR3 region has 15 residues. The germline V gene has CDR1 SGHTA and CDR2 FQGTGA. The CDR3 loop reads CASSSPAGGPGTQYF. CDR3 DNA sequence: TGTGCCAGCAGCTCCCCAGCGGGAGGGCCAGGTACGCAGTATTTT.

The chain combines TRBV4-2 with TRBJ2-6; D is unresolved. Germline lookup yields CDR1 LGHNA and CDR2 YNFKEQ. Between the trimmed V and J ends, which lost 1 base and 0 bases, there was a span of 10 bases. This CDR3 has 17 amino acids. Here the CDR3 reads CASSQVHKSSGANVLTF. The CDR3, as DNA: TGTGCCAGCAGCCAAGTTCATAAGAGCTCTGGGGCCAACGTCCTGACTTTC.

This clonotype showed up just a few times. J is TRBJ2-7 and V is TRBV10-3; D is unclear. Germline V gives CDR1 ENHRY, CDR2 SYGVKD. The germline V and J ends were trimmed by 2 bases and 1 base, with 6 bases remaining between them. This CDR3 comprises 13 residues. CDR3 sequence reads: CAISEDGSYEQYF. DNA of the CDR3: TGTGCCATCAGTGAGGATGGGTCCTACGAGCAGTACTTC.

This clonotype was recorded many times. The V gene is TRBV5-1, the J gene TRBJ1-5; D unclear. The CDR3 spans 15 residues. The germline CDR1 and CDR2 sequences are SGHRS and YFSETQ. Trimming removed 0 bases at V and 0 bases at J, with 7 bases between. The CDR3 DNA reads as TGCGCCAGCAGCTTGGCCACGGATAGCAATCAGCCCCAGCATTTT. Its protein product is CASSLATDSNQPQHF.

This clonotype came up many times. This rearrangement joins TRBV7-3 to TRBJ2-7, with 7 nucleotides matching TRBD2. V shed 1 base, J shed 1 base, and the junction held 4 bases outside the gene matches. The CDR3 runs 15 residues. Germline V gene sequence: CDR1 SGHTA, CDR2 FQGTGA. The CDR3 nucleotides are TGTGCCAGCAGCTTAAGGGCGGGAGATTCCTACGAGCAGTACTTC. It specifies CASSLRAGDSYEQYF.